The entry below gives a single TCR beta chain sequence along with its context. The target antigen is unknown. The data are from a study of cytomegalovirus exposure and HLA in healthy donors. Study-wide context: Of all 400 or so donors who were genotyped, about 80% belonged to the Caucasian-associated ancestry cluster.

Per germline, CDR1 SGHNT and CDR2 YYREEE (reference sequence). Trimming shortened V by 6 bases and J by 2 bases, and 7 bases separated the two germline ends. The CDR3 contains 12 residues. Study results and caveats: CMV serostatus was the only recorded immune exposure for donors.

Primers included in the PCR were 60 Vbeta and 13 Jbeta primers. Per the authors' pipeline: In a later analysis, of tens of millions of unique beta chains, roughly 11 million appeared in at least two donors. TCRdb keeps only in-frame clones here, not all; method: immunoSEQ multiplex PCR. V, J and clone size were drawn from that table, and D and trimming were deduced from the DNA. The sample has 170,000 or so clones, 70% to 80% seen once; the top ten hold approximately 2.9%. The sequence came from a male donor in good health and CMV-seronegative. The sample was PBMCs. This chain links TRBV5-4 with TRBJ2-3; the D is unclear. The CDR3 loop is CASNSNTDTQYF. The DNA of the CDR3 is TGTGCCAGCAACTCTAACACAGATACGCAGTATTTT.